In its sample, the clone carrying this TCR beta chain was seen once. What it recognizes is unknown. Time point indicated: blood 4 weeks post-SBRT, at nephrectomy. Treatment defined: 15 Gy SBRT to primary tumor, nephrectomy 4 weeks later. Nephrectomy followed 15 Gy stereotactic body radiation by 4 weeks. After SBRT, blood was collected at 2 and 4 weeks, plus baseline. This renal cell carcinoma was of the clear cell type. The data belong to a study of radiation and T cells in renal cell carcinoma. The CDR3 is 16 residues long. V was pared by 4 bases and J by 4 bases, with 11 bases of the junction left unmatched. Germline V gene lookup returns CDR1 SGHTA and CDR2 FQGTGA. Overall study results and limits: Baseline intratumoral clonotype presence is unknown without pretreatment biopsies.

TCRdb's copy holds only in-frame clones and misses some; the assay was immunoSEQ multiplex PCR. The table has approximately 65,000 clones, roughly 80% seen once; the top ten hold around 7%. This chain connects TRBV7-3 to TRBJ2-3, with 7 bases fitting TRBD2. The TCR sequence derives from a man aged 55 to 70 with renal cell carcinoma. Here the sequenced sample was blood, taken from a patient whose treatment included radiotherapy and nephrectomy. DNA of the CDR3: TGTGCCAGCAGCTATGGGGGAGGGTTTCCCCCAGATACGCAGTATTTT. Translated: CASSYGGGFPPDTQYF. Using reference TRBV7-3 and TRBJ2-3 for the parts outside the CDR3, the full variable domain is GAGVSQTPSNKVTEKGKYVELRCDPISGHTALYWYRQSLGQGPEFLIYFQGTGAADDSGLPNDRFFAVRPEGSVSTLKIQRTERGDSAVYLCASSYGGGFPPDTQYFGPGTRLTVL.